Listed here are 11 T cell receptor beta chains from one sample, sequenced in a study of blood T cell repertoires in COVID-19. Sequencing was performed with immunoSEQ multiplex PCR; in TCRdb, only in-frame clones are kept and a portion is missing. The sample shows under 250,000 clones, roughly 85% of them seen only once. Sequenced sample: peripheral blood. These TCRs come from a man in his forties or fifties who had recovered from COVID-19.

CDR3 nucleotide sequence: TGTGCCAGTAGTATAGTGGGTAGCGGGATAACTTACAATGAGCAGTTCTTC. It encodes CASSIVGSGITYNEQFF. The rearrangement joins TRBV19 to TRBJ2-1; 8 positions match TRBD2. CDR1 is LNHDA, CDR2 SQIVND, per germline (reference sequence). The CDR3 runs to 17 residues. V was pared by 1 base and J by 4 bases, with 9 bases of the junction left unmatched. Full variable domain (outside the CDR3, taken from reference TRBV19 and TRBJ2-1): DGGITQSPKYLFRKEGQNVTLSCEQNLNHDAMYWYRQDPGQGLRLIYYSQIVNDFQKGDIAEGYSVSREKKESFPLTVTSAQKNPTAFYLCASSIVGSGITYNEQFFGPGTRLTVL.

This clone has a handful of counts. V is TRBV18 and J is TRBJ1-6, with 7 nucleotides matching TRBD1. With 4 bases clipped from V and 7 bases from J, the junction kept 4 bases outside the gene matches. The CDR3 has 14 residues. CDR1 and CDR2 from the germline V gene are KGHSH and LQKENI. For the CDR3, the DNA is TGTGCCAGCTCACGGGACAGTGGGAATTCACCCCTCCACTTT. Translating gives CASSRDSGNSPLHF.

This clone was picked up a small number of times. The chain is built from TRBV2 and TRBJ2-7; TRBD2 aligns across 7 bases. The CDR3 is made up of 13 amino acids. The V and J ends lost 7 bases and 9 bases, in that order; junction bases with no gene match: 12. Germline values: CDR1 SNHLY, CDR2 FYNNEI. As DNA, the CDR3 is TGTGCCAGCATTAGGTCTGAGCGGGAATTGCAGTACTTC. Protein: CASIRSERELQYF.

V gene TRBV15 combines with J gene TRBJ1-2; D gene unclear. The CDR3 runs 14 residues. The V end lost 0 bases, the J end lost 7 bases, and 12 bases lay between the germline ends. The germline V gene has CDR1 LNHNV and CDR2 YYDKDF (reference sequence). The CDR3 nucleotides are TGTGCCACCAGCAGAGATCCAGCCAACAGTGGCTACACCTTC. As protein: CATSRDPANSGYTF.

With regard to this clone: The same CDR3 arises from other DNA sequences in this sample as well. The genes are TRBV29-1 and TRBJ2-7, with 7 nucleotides matching TRBD1. This CDR3 contains 12 residues. Unmatched junction bases numbered 4, after V lost 6 bases and J lost 2 bases. Germline CDR1 reads SQVTM; CDR2 reads ANQGSEA. CDR3 loop: CSVRQGAYEQYF. The CDR3 DNA follows: TGCAGCGTACGACAGGGAGCCTACGAGCAGTACTTC.

This clone was seen a few times. J is TRBJ2-2 and V is TRBV7-9; 9 nucleotides agree with TRBD1. Germline assignment: CDR1 SEHNR and CDR2 FQNEAQ (reference sequence). This CDR3 is 15 amino acids long. With 5 bases clipped from V and 3 bases from J, the junction kept 4 bases outside the gene matches. The CDR3 DNA reads as TGTGCCAGCAGCCGCGACAGGGGGTACACCGGGGAGCTGTTTTTT. Translating it yields CASSRDRGYTGELFF.

V gene TRBV10-3 combines with J gene TRBJ1-6, with D tentatively TRBD1 (6 bases). The CDR3 is made up of 14 amino acids. Germline V gene sequence: CDR1 ENHRY, CDR2 SYGVKD. V lost 6 bases, J lost 6 bases, and 12 bases lay in between. The CDR3: CAIRDLGGNSPLHF. In DNA, the CDR3 is TGTGCCATCAGGGATTTAGGGGGTAATTCACCCCTCCACTTT.

The chain couples TRBV6-5 to TRBJ1-5; 9 bases line up with TRBD1. The CDR3 totals 14 residues. With 2 bases clipped from V and 9 bases from J, the junction kept 5 bases outside the gene matches. Germline lookup yields CDR1 MNHEY and CDR2 SVGAGI. The CDR3 loop is CASSYRQGGSPQHF. CDR3 sequence (DNA): TGTGCCAGCAGTTACCGACAGGGGGGATCGCCCCAGCATTTT.

There are many counts of this clone. V is TRBV29-1 and J is TRBJ2-7; D is possibly TRBD1 (6 bases). The CDR3 spans 11 residues. Germline values: CDR1 SQVTM, CDR2 ANQGSEA. V was pared by 8 bases and J by 6 bases, with 14 bases between. The CDR3 DNA reads as TGCAGCTCTGCTTGGGGGCTCGAGCAGTACTTC. Its translation: CSSAWGLEQYF.

V gene TRBV5-5 combines with J gene TRBJ2-5; 9 bases map to TRBD2. CDR1 and CDR2 from the germline V gene are SGHKS and YYEKEE (reference sequence). The CDR3 sequence is 16 residues long. V was pared by 2 bases and J by 1 base, with 6 bases of the junction left unmatched. CDR3 DNA sequence: TGTGCCAGCAGCTTAAGTCCAGCGGGGGGCCAAGAGACCCAGTACTTC. It specifies CASSLSPAGGQETQYF.

The rearrangement uses TRBV15 and TRBJ2-3; maybe TRBD2 (5 bases). The CDR3 is 15 amino acids. V lost 5 bases to trimming and J lost 0 bases, with 12 bases between them. CDR1 is LNHNV and CDR2 is YYDKDF in the germline V gene (reference sequence). The CDR3 bases are TGTGCCACCAGCCTAGGGAGCCTAAGCACAGATACGCAGTATTTT. Translating gives CATSLGSLSTDTQYF.